These 18 T cell receptor beta chains share one sample of origin, sequenced in a study of T cell responses to AZD1222 COVID-19 vaccine listed by TCRdb under 2021. The time point label on this specimen signifies: baseline before first vaccination. Library preparation employed the immunoSEQ multiplex PCR assay. This immuneACCESS table, as held by TCRdb, lists in-frame sequences with V and J called but not all clones. Of the missing ones, under half trace to an unresolved V gene in checked studies; the others have no known cause. The sample table contains roughly 100,000 clones; only one count was recorded for 85% to 90% of them. The top ten clonotypes cover around 3.9% of the sample. The sample was peripheral blood, taken on day 0 of AZD1222 vaccination. The receptors come from an adult in good health.

The V and J genes are TRBV7-9 and TRBJ2-7; the D gene is possibly TRBD2 (6 bases). Germline V CDR1 and CDR2: SEHNR, FQNEAQ (reference sequence). The ends were cut back, 2 bases at V and 5 bases at J, with 10 bases in the middle. The CDR3 covers 13 residues. In DNA form, the CDR3 reads TGTGCCAGCAGCTTAAAAGGAGGGCACGAGCAGTACTTC. Encoded protein: CASSLKGGHEQYF.

J is TRBJ2-3 and V is TRBV21-1; the table calls TRBD1, which could not be checked here. TRBV21-1 is given as a pseudogene. The CDR3 spans 12 residues. The CDR3 loop reads CATRQNTDTQYF. CDR3 in DNA: TGTGCCACCCGACAGAACACAGATACGCAGTATTTT.

The V call is TRBV9, the J call TRBJ1-6; 9 bases agree with TRBD1. The CDR3 is made up of 13 amino acids. Germline values: CDR1 SGDLS, CDR2 YYNGEE. V lost 5 bases to trimming and J lost 7 bases; unmatched junction nucleotides: 1. The CDR3: CASRGTGNSPLHF. CDR3 DNA sequence: TGTGCCAGCAGGGGGACAGGGAATTCACCCCTCCACTTT.

The genes are TRBV3-1 (or the pseudogene TRBV3-2) and TRBJ1-6, with D hard to call. This CDR3 region has 14 residues. The V gene's germline CDR1 is LGHDT and CDR2 YNNKEL (reference sequence). V lost 2 bases to trimming and J lost 9 bases, with 11 bases between them. The CDR3 coding sequence is TGTGCCAGCAGCCAATCCTATACTGGTTCACCCCTCCACTTT. Translated, it gives CASSQSYTGSPLHF.

The genes are TRBV7-9 and TRBJ1-5; D is perhaps TRBD1 (6 bases). The CDR3 spans 16 residues. V lost 2 bases, J lost 8 bases, and 19 bases lay in between. Germline loops: CDR1 SEHNR, CDR2 FQNEAQ (reference sequence). CDR3: CASSLHTAGDLEPQHF. CDR3 in DNA: TGTGCCAGCAGCTTACATACAGCAGGGGATCTCGAGCCCCAGCATTTT.

This chain links TRBV5-1 with TRBJ1-2; 7 nucleotides align to TRBD1. The length of the CDR3 is 11 residues. V lost 9 bases and J lost 8; bases outside the gene matches: 7. In germline, CDR1 is SGHRS, CDR2 YFSETQ. CDR3 DNA: TGCGCCACTTCAGGGGGACGAGGCTACACCTTC. It is translated as CATSGGRGYTF.

The J gene is TRBJ2-6, the V gene TRBV12-5, with D uncertain. Germline-derived CDR1 and CDR2 are LGHNT and FRNRAP. Trimming pared 4 bases from V and 2 bases from J, leaving 9 bases between. This CDR3 region has 15 residues. The CDR3 is CASGSPRTGANVLTF. CDR3 DNA: TGTGCTAGTGGTTCACCCCGGACTGGGGCCAACGTCCTGACTTTC.

This rearrangement joins TRBV28 to TRBJ2-3; weak D call: TRBD1 (5 bases). The CDR3 has 15 residues. Germline assignment: CDR1 MDHEN and CDR2 SYDVKM. V shed 5 bases and J shed 3 bases, with 15 bases lying between them. In DNA form, the CDR3 reads TGTGCCAGCAGTCAGGGTTTGAAAAGTACAGATACGCAGTATTTT. Protein product: CASSQGLKSTDTQYF.

CDR3 nucleotide sequence: TGCGCCAGCAGCTATGCCAGAGGGGCCTATGGCTACACCTTC. It encodes CASSYARGAYGYTF. This chain links TRBV5-1 with TRBJ1-2; TRBD1 might be the D (5 bases). This CDR3 has 14 residues. The V gene's germline CDR1 is SGHRS and CDR2 YFSETQ. V lost 3 bases and J lost 4, with 13 bases in between. The entire variable domain, with the rest obtained from reference TRBV5-1 and TRBJ1-2, is as follows: KAGVTQTPRYLIKTRGQQVTLSCSPISGHRSVSWYQQTPGQGLQFLFEYFSETQRNKGNFPGRFSGRQFSNSRSEMNVSTLELGDSALYLCASSYARGAYGYTFGSGTRLTVV.

This CDR3 is CASSEGGAYQPQHF. The DNA of the CDR3 is TGTGCCAGCAGTGAAGGGGGGGCCTATCAGCCCCAGCATTTT. V usage is TRBV6-1 and J usage is TRBJ1-5; possible D gene TRBD1, 6 bases. The CDR3 loop spans 14 amino acids. V lost 1 base and J lost 5, with 9 bases in between. Germline assignment: CDR1 MNHNS and CDR2 SASEGT.

The chain employs TRBV5-1 and TRBJ2-1, with D possibly matching TRBD1 (5 bases). V lost 0 bases to trimming and J lost 9 bases, with 19 bases between them. CDR1 and CDR2 from the germline V gene are SGHRS and YFSETQ. CDR3 length equals 16 residues. CDR3: CASSLGSDTPPAEQFF. The CDR3 nucleotides read TGCGCCAGCAGCTTGGGATCGGACACCCCGCCCGCTGAGCAGTTCTTC.

The chain has TRBV6-6 and TRBJ2-7; either TRBD1 or TRBD2 may fit D (7 bases each). Deletions cut 5 bases from V and 4 bases from J, with 18 bases between. Germline CDR1 MNHNY, CDR2 SVGAGI (reference sequence). The CDR3 is 15 amino acids. The CDR3 loop reads CASSTPPGGGYEQYF. DNA for the CDR3: TGTGCCAGCAGTACGCCACCAGGGGGAGGGTACGAGCAGTACTTC.

The rearrangement uses TRBV10-1 and TRBJ1-4, with no clear D. V was cut by 2 bases and J by 8 bases, with 6 bases left in between. The germline gives CDR1 WNHNN, CDR2 SYGVQD (reference sequence). The CDR3 is 12 amino acids. The CDR3 here is CASSEGREKLFF. CDR3 coding DNA: TGCGCCAGCAGTGAGGGACGGGAAAAACTGTTTTTT.

The DNA of the CDR3 is TGTGCCAGCAGCTTTTCCGGGGTATCGAACACTGAAGCTTTCTTT. Amino acids: CASSFSGVSNTEAFF. V is TRBV7-2 and J is TRBJ1-1, with D uncertain. CDR1 SGHTA and CDR2 FQGNSA come from the germline V gene. The CDR3 extends over 15 amino acids. The V gene lost 3 bases and the J gene lost 1 base, with 12 bases spanning the gap.

The chain joins TRBV10-3 to TRBJ2-5; 9 positions match TRBD2. The CDR3 sequence is 17 residues long. Trimming took 5 bases from V and 5 from J; bases not matched to a gene: 15. Germline V gene data show CDR1 as ENHRY and CDR2 as SYGVKD. CDR3 nucleotides: TGTGCCATCAGTCGGGCGTTGGCGGGGGGGCCGGAGGAGACCCAGTACTTC. Translated: CAISRALAGGPEETQYF.

CDR3 sequence: CASSRGGRANEQFF. DNA for the CDR3: TGTGCCAGCAGTCGAGGGGGGAGAGCCAATGAGCAGTTCTTC. The chain couples TRBV5-5 to TRBJ2-1; perhaps D is TRBD1 or TRBD2 (6 bases each). The germline gives CDR1 SGHKS, CDR2 YYEKEE (reference sequence). The CDR3 is 14 residues long. Trimming left V 5 bases short and J 6 bases short, with 15 bases between.

The chain is built from TRBV5-4 and TRBJ2-3; the D gene could be TRBD1 or TRBD2 (5 bases each). The CDR3 runs 17 residues. V was pared by 0 bases and J by 5 bases, with 19 bases between. The germline gives CDR1 SGHNT, CDR2 YYREEE (reference sequence). Here the CDR3 reads CASSLEGTQGPQDTQYF. In nucleotides, the CDR3 is TGTGCCAGCAGCTTGGAAGGGACCCAGGGACCCCAAGATACGCAGTATTTT.

The genes are TRBV3-1 (or the pseudogene TRBV3-2) and TRBJ1-4, with D maybe TRBD1 (6 bases). CDR3 length equals 17 residues. Germline CDR1 and CDR2: LGHDT and YNNKEL (reference sequence). V dropped 3 bases and J dropped 3 bases, with 17 bases sitting between them. CDR3 in amino acids: CASSQLPGGGSNEKLFF. The CDR3 DNA sequence: TGTGCCAGCAGCCAGCTACCTGGGGGCGGATCTAATGAAAAACTGTTTTTT.